This T cell receptor beta chain emerged from a study of CD8 T cells in Susac syndrome. The authors reverse transcribed 0.5 to 1 ug RNA with random hexamers. TCRdb redid the calling of the immunoSEQ multiplex PCR reads with MiXCR, one entry per CDR3 protein. This table has 120,000 to 150,000 distinct CDR3 sequences, roughly 95% appearing once. The germline CDR1 and CDR2 sequences are SGHTA and FQGTGA. This CDR3 is 15 amino acids long. V lost 2 bases, J lost 0 bases, and 8 bases lay in between. The V and J genes are TRBV7-3 and TRBJ1-5; D is unclear. The specimen sequenced was CD4+ T cells from PBMCs. The receptor was derived from a human donor with multiple sclerosis. This CDR3 reads CASSLSGDSNQPQHF. The CDR3 DNA sequence: TGTGCCAGCAGCTTATCGGGTGATAGCAATCAGCCCCAGCATTTT.